This passage covers 11 T cell receptor beta chains from one sample sequenced in a study of response to subunit inactivated influenza vaccine. Each CDR3 protein gets one entry after TCRdb re-called the RT-PCR reads with MiXCR. The table has 610,000 or so distinct CDR3 sequences, approximately 15% seen once. The material was PBMCs from blood, obtained roughly 12 days after vaccination. Receptors were obtained from a middle-aged man who received an inactivated influenza vaccine.

In this sample, this clonotype turned up a few times. The rearrangement joins TRBV9 to TRBJ1-1; weak D call: TRBD1 (5 bases). V was pared by 4 bases and J by 0 bases, with 13 bases between. The CDR3 loop spans 15 amino acids. CDR1 is SGDLS, CDR2 YYNGEE, per germline. CDR3: CASSPLPGLNTEAFF. In DNA form, the CDR3 reads TGTGCCAGCAGCCCCCTGCCAGGGTTGAACACTGAAGCTTTCTTT.

The gene calls are TRBV7-9 and TRBJ2-1; 13 nucleotides agree with TRBD2. Germline-derived CDR1 and CDR2 are SEHNR and FQNEAQ (reference sequence). CDR3 length: 17 amino acids. The trim removed 6 bases at V and 2 bases at J, leaving 7 bases unmatched. The CDR3 reads CASRPGLAGPTYNEQFF. In DNA form, the CDR3 reads TGTGCCAGCAGACCGGGACTAGCGGGGCCCACCTACAATGAGCAGTTCTTC.

This clonotype was recorded a few times. The chain recombines TRBV18 with TRBJ1-3, with D maybe TRBD1 (5 bases). The germline gives CDR1 KGHSH, CDR2 LQKENI. Trimming left V 2 bases short and J 4 bases short, with 12 bases between. The CDR3 sequence is 15 residues long. The CDR3 reads CASSPRTSAGNTIYF. CDR3 coding DNA: TGTGCCAGCTCACCAAGGACATCCGCCGGAAACACCATATATTTT.

The CDR3 here is CATSDPNRGLETQYF. The CDR3 bases are TGTGCCACCAGTGATCCTAACAGGGGGCTAGAGACCCAGTACTTC. The chain couples TRBV24-1 to TRBJ2-5; 9 nucleotides align to TRBD1. CDR1 and CDR2 from the germline V gene are KGHDR and SFDVKD. The CDR3 spans 15 residues. Trimming took 3 bases from V and 4 from J; bases not matched to a gene: 5.

This clonotype was seen repeatedly, ten times or more. The rearrangement links TRBV7-9 to TRBJ2-1; no definite D call. This CDR3 has 16 residues. V lost 1 base to trimming and J lost 8 bases, with 18 bases between them. Germline V gene data show CDR1 as SEHNR and CDR2 as FQNEAQ (reference sequence). For the CDR3, the DNA is TGTGCCAGCAGCTTAGGTCAGCTCCCGGCGGTCTATGAGCAGTTCTTC. This encodes CASSLGQLPAVYEQFF. Based on the CDR3 plus reference TRBV7-9 and TRBJ2-1, the full variable domain is DTGVSQNPRHKITKRGQNVTFRCDPISEHNRLYWYRQTLGQGPEFLTYFQNEAQLEKSRLLSDRFSAERPKGSFSTLEIQRTEQGDSAMYLCASSLGQLPAVYEQFFGPGTRLTVL.

The chain recombines TRBV4-3 with TRBJ2-7, with 7 bases aligning to TRBD2. Germline V gene sequence: CDR1 LGHNA, CDR2 YSLEER. With V trimmed by 0 bases and J by 9 bases, 14 bases remained unmatched. This CDR3 is 16 amino acids long. The CDR3 DNA sequence: TGCGCCAGCAGCCAAGATATGAGCGGGGCCTATACGATGCAGTACTTC. Its translation is CASSQDMSGAYTMQYF.

The chain carries TRBV3-1 and TRBJ2-2, with TRBD2 matching 8 bases. V shed 1 base, J shed 8 bases, and the junction held 6 bases outside the gene matches. CDR1 and CDR2 from the germline V gene are LGHDT and YNNKEL (reference sequence). This CDR3 contains 15 residues. This CDR3 is CASSQVPGGLGELFF. In nucleotides, the CDR3 is TGTGCCAGCAGCCAAGTCCCGGGGGGGTTGGGGGAGCTGTTTTTT.

In its sample, this clonotype was seen a few times. The chain couples TRBV5-1 to TRBJ2-7, with D perhaps matching TRBD2 (7 bases). The CDR3 has 15 residues. Trimming shortened V by 1 base and J by 3 bases, and 14 bases separated the two germline ends. Germline loops: CDR1 SGHRS, CDR2 YFSETQ. DNA of the CDR3: TGCGCCAGCAGCTTGACAGGGAGGGGAGGCTACGAGCAGTACTTC. Amino acid sequence: CASSLTGRGGYEQYF.

This chain connects TRBV6-2 or TRBV6-3 to TRBJ2-5; TRBD1 aligns across 7 bases. J was trimmed by 5 bases and V by 10 bases; bases with no gene match: 13. Per germline, CDR1 MNHEY and CDR2 SVGEGT. CDR3 length equals 14 residues. In DNA, the CDR3 is TGTGCCACCCACACGACAGGGCGGATTGAGACCCAGTACTTC. The encoded protein is CATHTTGRIETQYF.

This chain links TRBV5-4 with TRBJ1-6, with TRBD1 matching over 8 bases. Germline V gene data show CDR1 as SGHNT and CDR2 as YYREEE (reference sequence). V lost 4 bases, J lost 8 bases, and 2 bases stayed unmatched. The CDR3 is 13 residues long. The CDR3 sequence: CASSVQGDSPLHF. In DNA, the CDR3 is TGTGCCAGCAGCGTACAGGGGGATTCACCCCTCCACTTT.

V is TRBV29-1 and J is TRBJ2-7, with TRBD1 identical over 10 bases. The CDR3 sequence is 15 residues long. Germline V gene sequence: CDR1 SQVTM, CDR2 ANQGSEA. The trim removed 4 bases at V and 0 bases at J, leaving 6 bases unmatched. This chain's CDR3 is CSVGVWTGGSYEQYF. CDR3 nucleotide sequence: TGCAGCGTTGGGGTTTGGACAGGGGGCTCCTACGAGCAGTACTTC.